Listed below are T cell receptor beta chains from one sample, sequenced in a study of vaccination effects on CD4 cells after COVID-19. Profiling relied on immunoSEQ multiplex PCR, and the TCRdb table lists in-frame clones only, not all of them. Seen here are about 68,000 clones, over 70% observed once, and the top ten hold 10% to 15%. These receptors are not linked to any known antigen. Sequencing used CD4+ T cells from PBMCs cultured with SARS-CoV-2 spike peptides, obtained before COVID-19 vaccination. Receptor source: a human donor who received a COVID-19 vaccine. The CDR3 runs from the conserved cysteine through the conserved F or W. The order of the fields is CDR3 protein, CDR3 DNA, J gene, D gene, clone size, V gene. A D gene is named only where the DNA matches it firmly. The size of a clone is reported for some rows only, either as once, few or many, or as a class for expanded clones.

CDR3aa: CASKGDNTGELFF
CDR3nt: TGTGCCAGTAAAGGGGACAACACCGGGGAGCTGTTTTTT
j_gene: TRBJ2-2
d_gene: -
abundance: -
v_gene: TRBV19

CDR3aa: CASTWVRNSPLHF
CDR3nt: TGTGCCAGCACCTGGGTCCGTAATTCACCCCTCCACTTT
j_gene: TRBJ1-6
d_gene: -
abundance: few
v_gene: TRBV2

CDR3aa: CASRPPGGGYGYTF
CDR3nt: TGTGCCAGCAGACCGCCGGGGGGGGGATATGGCTACACCTTC
j_gene: TRBJ1-2
d_gene: -
abundance: -
v_gene: TRBV28

CDR3aa: CASSPAGWDTEAFF
CDR3nt: TGTGCCAGCAGTCCGGCAGGTTGGGACACTGAAGCTTTCTTT
j_gene: TRBJ1-1
d_gene: -
abundance: -
v_gene: TRBV6-2/TRBV6-3

CDR3aa: CASSERTGDGGELFF
CDR3nt: TGCGCCAGCAGTGAACGGACAGGGGACGGCGGGGAGCTGTTTTTT
j_gene: TRBJ2-2
d_gene: TRBD1
abundance: -
v_gene: TRBV10-1

CDR3aa: CATSKQVETGELFF
CDR3nt: TGTGCCACCAGTAAACAGGTCGAAACCGGGGAGCTGTTTTTT
j_gene: TRBJ2-2
d_gene: -
abundance: few
v_gene: TRBV24-1

CDR3aa: CASSVDGSSTDTQYF
CDR3nt: TGTGCCAGCAGCGTAGACGGCTCTAGCACAGATACGCAGTATTTT
j_gene: TRBJ2-3
d_gene: -
abundance: -
v_gene: TRBV9

CDR3aa: CASRTGLNYGYTF
CDR3nt: TGTGCCTCCCGGACAGGGCTTAACTATGGCTACACCTTC
j_gene: TRBJ1-2
d_gene: TRBD1
abundance: once
v_gene: TRBV19

CDR3aa: CASSPGLLQETQYF
CDR3nt: TGCGCCAGCAGCCCAGGACTCCTCCAAGAGACCCAGTACTTC
j_gene: TRBJ2-5
d_gene: -
abundance: -
v_gene: TRBV5-1

CDR3aa: CASSPRWTGGQPQHF
CDR3nt: TGTGCCAGCAGTCCCAGGTGGACAGGGGGTCAGCCCCAGCATTTT
j_gene: TRBJ1-5
d_gene: TRBD1
abundance: -
v_gene: TRBV27

CDR3aa: CASWTGNYGYTF
CDR3nt: TGTGCCTCTTGGACAGGGAACTATGGCTACACCTTC
j_gene: TRBJ1-2
d_gene: TRBD1
abundance: once
v_gene: TRBV30

CDR3aa: CASASGTSDEQFF
CDR3nt: TGTGCCAGCGCTTCCGGGACTAGCGATGAGCAGTTCTTC
j_gene: TRBJ2-1
d_gene: TRBD2
abundance: once
v_gene: TRBV19

CDR3aa: CASSQQGAAEAFF
CDR3nt: TGTGCCAGCAGCCAACAGGGGGCTGCTGAAGCTTTCTTT
j_gene: TRBJ1-1
d_gene: TRBD1
abundance: -
v_gene: TRBV3-1/TRBV3-2